A selection of T cell receptor beta chains follows, all from one sample in a study of shared clonotypes between healthy human individuals. The table came from immunoSEQ multiplex PCR; TCRdb's copy has only in-frame clones and leaves some out. The top ten clones hold 0.6% to 0.75% of a sample with 900,000 to 1,200,000 clones, about 80% of them seen once. Specimen: memory CD4+ T cells from PBMCs. The receptors derive from a man aged 18-30 years in good health. Some clones in this sample may be carry-over from other donors' samples. Each CDR3 is given with its conserved first and last residue. D genes are given only for firm matches. Part of the rows lack a size; the others show once, few, many or a class for expanded clones.

v_gene	abundance	d_gene	j_gene	CDR3aa	CDR3nt
TRBV5-1	.	TRBD1	TRBJ2-7	CASSPQGPGGPSGEYF	TGCGCCAGCAGCCCCCAAGGGCCAGGGGGACCTTCCGGGGAGTACTTC
TRBV7-9	.	.	TRBJ2-3	CASSLLYSTDTQYF	TGTGCCAGCAGCCTTCTTTATAGCACAGATACGCAGTATTTT
TRBV18	.	.	TRBJ1-5	CASSPEINQPQHF	TGTGCCAGCTCACCCGAAATCAATCAGCCCCAGCATTTT
TRBV28	few	TRBD2	TRBJ2-7	CATAGYSGRYEQYF	TGTGCCACCGCTGGCTATAGCGGGAGGTACGAGCAGTACTTC
TRBV5-1	.	.	TRBJ1-4	CASSPLVGEDEKLFF	TGCGCCAGCAGCCCGCTGGTAGGGGAGGATGAAAAACTGTTTTTT
TRBV28	.	TRBD2	TRBJ2-7	CASSLTSDYEQYF	TGTGCCAGCAGTTTAACTAGCGACTACGAGCAGTACTTC
TRBV5-1	.	.	TRBJ2-1	CASSLRGTYNEQFF	TGCGCCAGCAGCTTGCGGGGGACATACAATGAGCAGTTCTTC
TRBV10-3	.	.	TRBJ1-1	CAISPGVDEAFF	TGTGCCATCAGTCCCGGGGTGGATGAAGCTTTCTTT
TRBV10-3	.	.	TRBJ2-2	CAISGRATGELFF	TGTGCCATCAGTGGTAGGGCCACCGGGGAGCTGTTTTTT
TRBV2	.	.	TRBJ1-3	CASRSTGASGNTIYF	TGTGCCAGCAGGTCGACAGGCGCCTCTGGAAACACCATATATTTT
TRBV28	.	.	TRBJ1-1	CASSPSQAVLNTEAFF	TGTGCCAGCAGCCCCTCACAAGCGGTCCTGAACACTGAAGCTTTCTTT
TRBV7-9	.	TRBD2	TRBJ2-7	CASSLGGGLSYEQYF	TGTGCCAGCAGCTTAGGCGGGGGGCTCTCCTACGAGCAGTACTTC
TRBV6-6	.	.	TRBJ2-7	CASSTGLRGEQYF	TGTGCCAGCAGCACAGGGCTCCGGGGGGAGCAGTACTTC
TRBV19	.	TRBD2	TRBJ2-7	CASKERDPPYEQYF	TGTGCCAGTAAGGAGCGGGACCCCCCCTACGAGCAGTACTTC